This T cell receptor (beta chain) was found in a study of STAT5B mutations in CD4+ large granular lymphocyte leukemia. CDR3 length: 12 amino acids. CDR1 is SNHLY and CDR2 is FYNNEI in the germline V gene. V lost 4 bases and J lost 2, with 5 bases in between. TCRdb's table, derived via immunoSEQ multiplex PCR, lists solely in-frame clones and lacks some. The repertoire includes tens of thousands of clones, 69% of them detected once, and 2.5% to 3% sits in the top ten. The chain carries TRBV2 and TRBJ1-2; D may be TRBD1 (5 bases). Sequenced material: CD4+ T cells from blood buffy coats. The receptor's source is a human donor in good health. CDR3 protein: CASSGQNYGYTF. The DNA of the CDR3 is TGTGCCAGCAGTGGACAGAACTATGGCTACACCTTC. Together with reference TRBV2 and TRBJ1-2, the CDR3 gives the full variable domain: EPEVTQTPSHQVTQMGQEVILRCVPISNHLYFYWYRQILGQKVEFLVSFYNNEISEKSEIFDDQFSVERPDGSNFTLKIRSTKLEDSAMYFCASSGQNYGYTFGSGTRLTVV.